The sequence of this T cell receptor beta chain was determined in a study of post-analysis software for immune sequencing data. This clonotype was counted once. No antigen is known for it. The CDR3 sequence is 16 residues long. The germline V and J ends were trimmed by 2 bases and 10 bases, with 24 bases remaining between them. Researchers reported that TCR beta cDNA libraries carried unique molecular identifiers. In TCRdb, the PCR reads were re-called with MiXCR into one record per CDR3 protein. This repertoire shows roughly 180,000 distinct CDR3 sequences, around 30% found once; its top ten account for more than 1.3%. General study findings and limits: A handful of TRBV segments (TRBV5-6, TRBV5-1 and TRBV20-1 among them) occurred more frequently in patients than in controls. F-measure co-clustering was strong for batch-matched samples.

The V gene is TRBV12-3 or TRBV12-4, the J gene TRBJ2-7; D might be TRBD2 (6 bases). Material: blood. The sequence was obtained from a girl aged 10 to 17 with multiple sclerosis. The CDR3 loop is CASSLLWIPLGLTQYF. The CDR3 region has the DNA TGTGCCAGCAGTTTATTGTGGATTCCTTTAGGACTAACCCAGTACTTC.